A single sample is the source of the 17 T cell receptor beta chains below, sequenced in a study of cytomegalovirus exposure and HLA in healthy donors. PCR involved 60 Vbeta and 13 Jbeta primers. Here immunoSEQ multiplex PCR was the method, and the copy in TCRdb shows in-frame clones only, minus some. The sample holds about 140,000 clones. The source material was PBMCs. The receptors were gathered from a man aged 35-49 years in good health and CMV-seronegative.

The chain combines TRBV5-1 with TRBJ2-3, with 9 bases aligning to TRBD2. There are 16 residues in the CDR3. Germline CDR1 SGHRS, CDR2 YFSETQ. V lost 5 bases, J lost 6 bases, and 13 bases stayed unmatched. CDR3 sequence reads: CASRPGTSSPTDTQYF. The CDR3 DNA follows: TGCGCCAGCAGGCCAGGGACTAGCTCACCCACGGATACGCAGTATTTT. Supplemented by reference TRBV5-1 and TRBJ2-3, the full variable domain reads KAGVTQTPRYLIKTRGQQVTLSCSPISGHRSVSWYQQTPGQGLQFLFEYFSETQRNKGNFPGRFSGRQFSNSRSEMNVSTLELGDSALYLCASRPGTSSPTDTQYFGPGTRLTVL.

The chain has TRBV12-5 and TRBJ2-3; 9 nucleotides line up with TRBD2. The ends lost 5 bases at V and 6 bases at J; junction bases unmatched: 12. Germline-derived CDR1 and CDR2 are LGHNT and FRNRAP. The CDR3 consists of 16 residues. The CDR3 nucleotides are TGTGCTAGTGGTCCGCGGACTAGCGCCGGGTTGGATACGCAGTATTTT. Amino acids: CASGPRTSAGLDTQYF.

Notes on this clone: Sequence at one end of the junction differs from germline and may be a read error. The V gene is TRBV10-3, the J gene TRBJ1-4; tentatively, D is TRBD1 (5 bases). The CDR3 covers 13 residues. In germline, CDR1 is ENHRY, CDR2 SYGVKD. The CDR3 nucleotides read TGCCGGGGAGCGGGGCCGACTAATGAAAAACTGTTTTTT. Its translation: CRGAGPTNEKLFF.

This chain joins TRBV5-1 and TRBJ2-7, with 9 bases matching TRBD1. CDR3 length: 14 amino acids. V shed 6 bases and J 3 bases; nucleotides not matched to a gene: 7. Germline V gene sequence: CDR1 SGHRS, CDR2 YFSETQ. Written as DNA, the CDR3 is TGCGCCAGCACTACCGGGACAGGGAACTACGAGCAGTACTTC. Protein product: CASTTGTGNYEQYF.

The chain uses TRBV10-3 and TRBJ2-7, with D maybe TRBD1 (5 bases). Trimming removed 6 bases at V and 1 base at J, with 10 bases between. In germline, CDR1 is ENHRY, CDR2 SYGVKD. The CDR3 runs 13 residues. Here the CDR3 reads CAIRDTSSYEQYF. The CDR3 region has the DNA TGTGCCATCAGGGACACATCATCCTACGAGCAGTACTTC.

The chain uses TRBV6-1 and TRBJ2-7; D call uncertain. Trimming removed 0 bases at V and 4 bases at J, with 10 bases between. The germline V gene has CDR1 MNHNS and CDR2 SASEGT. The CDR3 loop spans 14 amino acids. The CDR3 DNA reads TGTGCCAGCAGTGAAGCGTGGCCGTCGTACGAGCAGTACTTC. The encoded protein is CASSEAWPSYEQYF.

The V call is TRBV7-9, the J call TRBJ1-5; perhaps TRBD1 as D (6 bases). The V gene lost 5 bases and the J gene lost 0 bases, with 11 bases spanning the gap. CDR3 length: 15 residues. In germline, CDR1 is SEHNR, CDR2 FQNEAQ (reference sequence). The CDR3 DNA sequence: TGTGCCAGCAGCCCAGGGACAAGTAGCAATCAGCCCCAGCATTTT. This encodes CASSPGTSSNQPQHF.

CDR3: CASSEAGGLQPQHF. CDR3 in DNA: TGTGCCAGCAGTGAGGCGGGGGGACTACAGCCCCAGCATTTT. This chain connects TRBV6-1 to TRBJ1-5; a weak D match, TRBD1 (5 bases). Trimming left V 3 bases short and J 7 bases short, with 13 bases between. Germline-derived CDR1 and CDR2 are MNHNS and SASEGT. The CDR3 has 14 residues.

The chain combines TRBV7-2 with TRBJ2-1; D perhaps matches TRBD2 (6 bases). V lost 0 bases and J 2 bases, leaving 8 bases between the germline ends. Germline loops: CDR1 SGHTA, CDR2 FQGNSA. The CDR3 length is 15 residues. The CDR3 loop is CASSLAPSAYNEQFF. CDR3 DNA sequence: TGTGCCAGCAGCTTAGCCCCTAGCGCCTACAATGAGCAGTTCTTC.

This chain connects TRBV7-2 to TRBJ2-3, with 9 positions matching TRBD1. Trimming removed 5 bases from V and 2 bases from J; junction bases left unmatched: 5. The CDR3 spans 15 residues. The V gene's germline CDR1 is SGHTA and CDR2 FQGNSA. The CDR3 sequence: CASSRTGAFTDTQYF. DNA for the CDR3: TGTGCCAGCAGCAGGACAGGGGCCTTCACAGATACGCAGTATTTT.

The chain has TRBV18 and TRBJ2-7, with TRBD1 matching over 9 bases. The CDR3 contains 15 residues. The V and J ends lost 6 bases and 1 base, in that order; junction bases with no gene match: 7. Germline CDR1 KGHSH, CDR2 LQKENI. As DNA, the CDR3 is TGTGCCAGCTCCCCAAGACAGGGGGATTCCTACGAGCAGTACTTC. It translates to CASSPRQGDSYEQYF.

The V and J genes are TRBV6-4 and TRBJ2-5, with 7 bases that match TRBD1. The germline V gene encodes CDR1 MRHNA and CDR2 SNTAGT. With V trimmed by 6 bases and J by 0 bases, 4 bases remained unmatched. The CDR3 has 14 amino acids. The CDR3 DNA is TGTGCCAGCAGCCAGACAGGGAACCAAGAGACCCAGTACTTC. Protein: CASSQTGNQETQYF.

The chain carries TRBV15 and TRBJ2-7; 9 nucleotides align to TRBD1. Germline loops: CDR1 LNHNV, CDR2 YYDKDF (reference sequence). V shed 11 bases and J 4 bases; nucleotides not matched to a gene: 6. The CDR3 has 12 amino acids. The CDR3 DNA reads TGTGCCGTCGGGACAGGGTCGTACGAGCAGTACTTC. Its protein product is CAVGTGSYEQYF.

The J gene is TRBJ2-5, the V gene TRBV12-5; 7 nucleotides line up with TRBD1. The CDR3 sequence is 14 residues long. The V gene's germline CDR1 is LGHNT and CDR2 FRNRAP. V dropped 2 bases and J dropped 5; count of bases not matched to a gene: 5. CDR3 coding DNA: TGTGCTAGTGGTTTGCCGGGGACAGTCGAGACCCAGTACTTC. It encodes CASGLPGTVETQYF.

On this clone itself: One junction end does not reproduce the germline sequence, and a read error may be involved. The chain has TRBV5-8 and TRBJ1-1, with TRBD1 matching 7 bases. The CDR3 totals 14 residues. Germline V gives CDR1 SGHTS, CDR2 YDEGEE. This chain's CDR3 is CASSVGQVNTEASF. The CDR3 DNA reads TGTGCCAGCAGCGTCGGACAGGTGAACACTGAAGCTTCCTTT.

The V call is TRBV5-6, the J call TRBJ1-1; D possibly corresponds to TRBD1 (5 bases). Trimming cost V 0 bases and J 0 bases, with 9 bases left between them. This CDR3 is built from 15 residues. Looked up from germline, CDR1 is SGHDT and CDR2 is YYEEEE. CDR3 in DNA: TGTGCCAGCAGCTTGGGGGGCCGGATGAACACTGAAGCTTTCTTT. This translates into CASSLGGRMNTEAFF.

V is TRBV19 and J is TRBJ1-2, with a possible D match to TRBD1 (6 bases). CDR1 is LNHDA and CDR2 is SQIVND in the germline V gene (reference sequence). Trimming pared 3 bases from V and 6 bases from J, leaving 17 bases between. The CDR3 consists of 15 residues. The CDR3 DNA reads TGTGCCAGTAGTATTCCGGGACACCGGTCCCATGGCTACACCTTC. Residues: CASSIPGHRSHGYTF.